The 15 T cell receptor beta chains presented below share a single source sample, sequenced in a study of cytomegalovirus exposure and HLA in healthy donors. The PCR was carried out with 60 Vbeta primers and 13 Jbeta primers. TCRdb's copy holds only in-frame clones and misses some; the assay was immunoSEQ multiplex PCR. The table records 90,000 to 130,000 clones, about 70% of them present only once. Sequences were obtained from PBMCs. The receptors shown here come from a young man in good health and CMV-seropositive.

Details on this clone: The junction does not match germline at one end; this may be a read error. V usage is TRBV7-9 and J usage is TRBJ1-4; TRBD1 might be the D (6 bases). CDR3 length equals 18 residues. Germline V gene sequence: CDR1 SEHNR, CDR2 FQNEAQ (reference sequence). The CDR3 sequence is CSSSSFGGGPATNEKLFF. DNA for the CDR3: TGTTCCAGCAGCTCGTTTGGGGGGGGGCCCGCAACTAATGAAAAACTGTTTTTT. The complete variable domain, with remaining parts taken from reference TRBV7-9 and TRBJ1-4, reads DTGVSQNPRHKITKRGQNVTFRCDPISEHNRLYWYRQTLGQGPEFLTYFQNEAQLEKSRLLSDRFSAERPKGSFSTLEIQRTEQGDSAMYLCSSSSFGGGPATNEKLFFGSGTQLSVL.

The V call is TRBV7-6, the J call TRBJ2-1; 9 bases match TRBD1. This CDR3 is 15 amino acids long. Trimming cost V 3 bases and J 4 bases; bases outside gene matches: 4. The germline gives CDR1 SGHVS, CDR2 FNYEAQ. The CDR3 spells CASSFSGQGYNEQFF. For the CDR3, the DNA is TGTGCCAGCAGCTTCTCGGGACAGGGATACAATGAGCAGTTCTTC.

The chain joins TRBV30 to TRBJ1-4; D remains unclear. The CDR3 contains 15 residues. Trimming shortened V by 4 bases and J by 10 bases, and 22 bases separated the two germline ends. Germline loops: CDR1 GTSNPN, CDR2 SVGIG (reference sequence). The chain's CDR3 is CAWTPLAGSVRKLFF. CDR3 in DNA: TGTGCCTGGACACCCCTGGCAGGTTCTGTCCGAAAACTGTTTTTT.

CDR3 DNA sequence: TGTGCCAGCAGTGAAGACGCTAGCGGGGGGATCCAAGAGACCCAGTACTTC. Protein sequence: CASSEDASGGIQETQYF. This sequence joins TRBV2 and TRBJ2-5; 11 positions agree with TRBD2. Germline V lookup: CDR1 SNHLY, CDR2 FYNNEI. V gave up 1 base and J gave up 1 base; unmatched junction bases: 5. This CDR3 contains 17 residues.

This clone was recorded once. The V and J genes are TRBV11-2 and TRBJ2-7; a weak D match, TRBD1 (5 bases). The CDR3 totals 15 residues. Germline V lookup: CDR1 SGHAT, CDR2 FQNNGV. The germline V and J ends were trimmed by 5 bases and 5 bases, with 19 bases remaining between them. The CDR3 loop reads CASSQWGTRLDEQYF. In nucleotides, the CDR3 is TGTGCCAGCAGCCAATGGGGCACAAGACTTGACGAGCAGTACTTC.

The V gene is TRBV29-1, the J gene TRBJ1-2; D is perhaps TRBD1 (6 bases). V was shortened by 2 bases and J by 8 bases, with 9 bases between the two germline ends. The CDR3 loop spans 11 amino acids. CDR1 and CDR2 from the germline V gene are SQVTM and ANQGSEA. The chain's CDR3 is CSVETGGGYTF. The CDR3 nucleotides are TGCAGCGTTGAAACGGGGGGCGGCTACACCTTC. Complete variable domain (other parts from reference TRBV29-1 and TRBJ1-2): SAVISQKPSRDICQRGTSLTIQCQVDSQVTMMFWYRQQPGQSLTLIATANQGSEATYESGFVIDKFPISRPNLTFSTLTVSNMSPEDSSIYLCSVETGGGYTFGSGTRLTVV.

This clone was observed a few times. The chain recombines TRBV30 with TRBJ2-7; D gene uncertain. The CDR3 loop spans 17 amino acids. With 0 bases removed from V and 0 bases from J, the gap between germline ends came to 18 bases. Germline assignment: CDR1 GTSNPN and CDR2 SVGIG (reference sequence). This CDR3 reads CAWSVSVSPISSYEQYF. DNA for the CDR3: TGTGCCTGGAGTGTTAGTGTCTCACCTATTAGCTCCTACGAGCAGTACTTC.

This clone turned up a few times. V is TRBV11-2 and J is TRBJ1-4; 7 bases map to TRBD1. V dropped 3 bases and J dropped 5; count of bases not matched to a gene: 6. From germline, CDR1 is SGHAT and CDR2 FQNNGV. The CDR3 length is 15 residues. The CDR3 loop is CASSFGDSSNEKLFF. CDR3 DNA: TGTGCCAGCAGCTTCGGGGACAGCTCAAATGAAAAACTGTTTTTT. The full variable domain, rest sourced from reference TRBV11-2 and TRBJ1-4, is EAGVAQSPRYKIIEKRQSVAFWCNPISGHATLYWYQQILGQGPKLLIQFQNNGVVDDSQLPKDRFSAERLKGVDSTLKIQPAKLEDSAVYLCASSFGDSSNEKLFFGSGTQLSVL.

The V call is TRBV5-1, the J call TRBJ1-2; D unresolved. Trimming removed 4 bases from V and 5 bases from J, with 18 bases in between. Germline V CDR1 and CDR2: SGHRS, YFSETQ. The CDR3 is 15 residues long. The CDR3 nucleotides are TGCGCCAGCAGCCCTCCCCGCGGGCCGAGGTATGGCTACACCTTC. Its translation: CASSPPRGPRYGYTF.

This chain joins TRBV7-6 and TRBJ2-7, with 9 bases that match TRBD2. V was clipped by 8 bases and J by 0 bases; unmatched bases: 8. From germline, CDR1 is SGHVS and CDR2 FNYEAQ. The CDR3 runs to 15 residues. CDR3 region: CASHSGLASSYEQYF. The CDR3, as DNA: TGTGCCAGCCACTCCGGACTAGCGAGCTCCTACGAGCAGTACTTC.

This rearrangement joins TRBV6-4 to TRBJ1-1, with a weak D call TRBD1 (6 bases). CDR1 is MRHNA and CDR2 is SNTAGT in the germline V gene. Trimming shortened V by 2 bases and J by 1 base, and 8 bases separated the two germline ends. CDR3 length equals 14 residues. CDR3: CASSDGGPNTEAFF. As DNA, the CDR3 is TGTGCCAGCAGTGACGGGGGCCCGAACACTGAAGCTTTCTTT.

This chain uses TRBV5-6 with TRBJ1-2, with 9 bases lining up with TRBD1. The ends lost 4 bases at V and 7 bases at J; junction bases unmatched: 8. CDR1 and CDR2 from the germline V gene are SGHDT and YYEEEE. The CDR3 totals 14 residues. This chain's CDR3 is CASSHRGLLGGYTF. In DNA form, the CDR3 reads TGTGCCAGCAGCCACAGGGGGCTCCTCGGTGGCTACACCTTC.

The rearrangement links TRBV19 to TRBJ2-5, with D possibly matching TRBD1 (6 bases). V was clipped by 2 bases and J by 1 base, with 11 bases between them. This CDR3 is 15 amino acids long. Germline V gene data show CDR1 as LNHDA and CDR2 as SQIVND (reference sequence). The CDR3 is CASSINQGSQETQYF. CDR3 nucleotide sequence: TGTGCCAGTAGTATAAACCAGGGGTCCCAAGAGACCCAGTACTTC.

This clone was counted between two and nine times. V and J are TRBV21-1 and TRBJ1-5; the table's D call TRBD1 went unverified against the DNA. TRBV21-1 is marked as a pseudogene. This CDR3 is 15 amino acids long. Here the CDR3 DNA reads TGTGCCCAGGTAGGTACAGGGGGCTGGAGTCAGCCCCAGCATTTT. Translating gives CAQVGTGGWSQPQHF.

The chain joins TRBV7-6 to TRBJ2-7; D remains unclear. The germline gives CDR1 SGHVS, CDR2 FNYEAQ. V lost 1 base and J 2 bases, leaving 15 bases between the germline ends. The CDR3 loop spans 16 amino acids. This CDR3 is CASSLDMEQNAYEQYV. CDR3 in DNA: TGTGCCAGCAGCTTAGACATGGAACAGAACGCCTACGAGCAGTACGTC.